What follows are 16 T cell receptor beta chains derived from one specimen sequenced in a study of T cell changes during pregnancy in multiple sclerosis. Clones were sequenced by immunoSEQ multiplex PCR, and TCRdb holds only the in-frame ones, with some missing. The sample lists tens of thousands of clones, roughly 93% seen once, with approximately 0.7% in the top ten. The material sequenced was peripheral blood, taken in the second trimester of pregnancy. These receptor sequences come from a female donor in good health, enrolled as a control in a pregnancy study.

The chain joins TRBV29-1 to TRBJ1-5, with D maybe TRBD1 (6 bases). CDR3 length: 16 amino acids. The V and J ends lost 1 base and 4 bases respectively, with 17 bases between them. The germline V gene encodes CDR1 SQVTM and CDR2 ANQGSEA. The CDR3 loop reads CSVEAIPDRTNQPQHF. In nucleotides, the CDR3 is TGCAGCGTTGAAGCCATCCCGGACAGAACAAATCAGCCCCAGCATTTT. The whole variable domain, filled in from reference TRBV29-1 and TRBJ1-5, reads SAVISQKPSRDICQRGTSLTIQCQVDSQVTMMFWYRQQPGQSLTLIATANQGSEATYESGFVIDKFPISRPNLTFSTLTVSNMSPEDSSIYLCSVEAIPDRTNQPQHFGDGTRLSIL.

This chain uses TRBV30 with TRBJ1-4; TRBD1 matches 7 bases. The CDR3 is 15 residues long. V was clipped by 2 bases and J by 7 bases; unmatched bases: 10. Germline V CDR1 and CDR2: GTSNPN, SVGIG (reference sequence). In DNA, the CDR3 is TGTGCCTGGAGTATAAGGGGGCAGGGGGGTGAAAAACTGTTTTTT. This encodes CAWSIRGQGGEKLFF.

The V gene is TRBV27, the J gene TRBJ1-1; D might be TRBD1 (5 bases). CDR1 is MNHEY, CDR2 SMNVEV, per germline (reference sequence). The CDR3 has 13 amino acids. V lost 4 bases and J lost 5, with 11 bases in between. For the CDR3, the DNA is TGTGCCAGCAGTTCACGACAGCCGACTGAAGCTTTCTTT. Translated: CASSSRQPTEAFF.

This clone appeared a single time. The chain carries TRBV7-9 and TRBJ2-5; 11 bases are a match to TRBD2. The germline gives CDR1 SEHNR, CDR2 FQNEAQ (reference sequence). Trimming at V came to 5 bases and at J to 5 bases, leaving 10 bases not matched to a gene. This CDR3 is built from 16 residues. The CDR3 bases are TGTGCCAGCAGCCGACTAGCGGGGCCGATCGGCGAGACCCAGTACTTC. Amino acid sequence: CASSRLAGPIGETQYF.

The DNA of the CDR3 is TGTGCCAGCAGCGCCAACCGAGGGCCCCAGCATTTT. It codes for CASSANRGPQHF. The chain couples TRBV7-6 to TRBJ1-5; no definite D call. Germline assignment: CDR1 SGHVS and CDR2 FNYEAQ. CDR3 length: 12 residues. V was pared by 5 bases and J by 9 bases, with 11 bases between.

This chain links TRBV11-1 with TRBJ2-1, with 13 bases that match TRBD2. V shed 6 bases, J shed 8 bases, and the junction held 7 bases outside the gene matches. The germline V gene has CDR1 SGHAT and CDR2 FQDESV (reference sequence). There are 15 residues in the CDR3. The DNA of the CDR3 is TGTGCCAGCAGTCGACTAGCGGGGGGCTGGGATGAGCAGTTCTTC. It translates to CASSRLAGGWDEQFF.

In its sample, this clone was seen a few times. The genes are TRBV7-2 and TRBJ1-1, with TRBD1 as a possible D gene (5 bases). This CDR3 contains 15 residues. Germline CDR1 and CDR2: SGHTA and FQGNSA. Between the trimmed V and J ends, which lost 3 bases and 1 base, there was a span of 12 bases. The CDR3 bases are TGTGCCAGCAGCTTCGCCGGGACTTCGAACACTGAAGCTTTCTTT. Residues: CASSFAGTSNTEAFF.

The CDR3 sequence is CSVRTSGGYEQFF. In nucleotides, the CDR3 is TGCAGCGTCCGGACTAGCGGGGGGTATGAGCAGTTCTTC. The V call is TRBV29-1, the J call TRBJ2-1, with TRBD2 matching over 14 bases. The germline gives CDR1 SQVTM, CDR2 ANQGSEA. The V segment lost 6 bases and the J segment 8 bases; nucleotides outside the gene matches: 3. CDR3 size: 13 residues.

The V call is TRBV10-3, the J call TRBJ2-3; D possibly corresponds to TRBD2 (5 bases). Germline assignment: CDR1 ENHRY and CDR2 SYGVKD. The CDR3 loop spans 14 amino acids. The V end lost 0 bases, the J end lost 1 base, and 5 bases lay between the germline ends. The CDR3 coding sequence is TGTGCCATCAGTGAGTCCGGGGGCACAGATACGCAGTATTTT. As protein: CAISESGGTDTQYF.

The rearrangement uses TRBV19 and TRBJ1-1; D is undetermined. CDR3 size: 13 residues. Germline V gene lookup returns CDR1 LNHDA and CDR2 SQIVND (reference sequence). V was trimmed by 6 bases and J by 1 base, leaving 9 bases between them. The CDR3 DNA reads TGTGCCAGTAGGCCCGGGAGGAACACTGAAGCTTTCTTT. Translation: CASRPGRNTEAFF.

CDR3 protein: CASSLRGEGTEAFF. The CDR3, as DNA: TGTGCCAGCAGCTTAAGGGGGGAGGGCACTGAAGCTTTCTTT. This chain uses TRBV7-9 with TRBJ1-1; D is perhaps TRBD1 (6 bases). The germline CDR1 and CDR2 sequences are SEHNR and FQNEAQ (reference sequence). The CDR3 has 14 residues. Trimming stripped 2 bases from V and 4 bases from J, with 11 bases between.

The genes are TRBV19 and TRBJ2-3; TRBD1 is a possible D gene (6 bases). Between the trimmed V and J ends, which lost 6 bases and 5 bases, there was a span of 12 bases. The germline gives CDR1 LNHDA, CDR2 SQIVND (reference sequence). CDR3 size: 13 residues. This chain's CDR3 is CASRPKGEDTQYF. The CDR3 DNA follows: TGTGCCAGTAGACCTAAGGGGGAAGATACGCAGTATTTT. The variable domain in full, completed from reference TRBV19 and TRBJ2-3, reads DGGITQSPKYLFRKEGQNVTLSCEQNLNHDAMYWYRQDPGQGLRLIYYSQIVNDFQKGDIAEGYSVSREKKESFPLTVTSAQKNPTAFYLCASRPKGEDTQYFGPGTRLTVL.

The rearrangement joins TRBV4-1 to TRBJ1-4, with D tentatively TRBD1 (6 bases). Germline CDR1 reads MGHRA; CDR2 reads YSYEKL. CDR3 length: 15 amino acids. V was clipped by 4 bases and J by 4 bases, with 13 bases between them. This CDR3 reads CASSRSGTLNEKLFF. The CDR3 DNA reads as TGCGCCAGCAGCCGTTCCGGGACACTTAATGAAAAACTGTTTTTT.

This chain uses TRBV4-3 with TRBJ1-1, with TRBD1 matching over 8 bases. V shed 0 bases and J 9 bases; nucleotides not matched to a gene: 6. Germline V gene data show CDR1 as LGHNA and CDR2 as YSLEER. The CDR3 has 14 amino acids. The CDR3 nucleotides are TGCGCCAGCAGCCAAGACCGGGACAGGAGTAAAGCTTTCTTT. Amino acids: CASSQDRDRSKAFF.

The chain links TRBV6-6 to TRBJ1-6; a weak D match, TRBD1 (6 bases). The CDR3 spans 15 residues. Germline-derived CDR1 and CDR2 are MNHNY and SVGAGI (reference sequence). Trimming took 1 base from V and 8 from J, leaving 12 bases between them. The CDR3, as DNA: TGTGCCAGCAGTTACTATACAGGGAATCATTCACCCCTCCACTTT. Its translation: CASSYYTGNHSPLHF.

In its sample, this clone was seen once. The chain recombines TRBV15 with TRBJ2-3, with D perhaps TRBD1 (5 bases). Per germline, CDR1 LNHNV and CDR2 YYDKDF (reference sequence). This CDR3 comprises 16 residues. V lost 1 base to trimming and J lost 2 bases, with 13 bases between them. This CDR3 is CATSRVTGLITDTQYF. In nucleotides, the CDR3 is TGTGCCACCAGCAGAGTAACAGGATTAATCACAGATACGCAGTATTTT.